The clone carrying this T cell receptor (beta chain) was found a few times. What it binds is not known. One junction end does not reproduce the germline sequence, and a read error may be involved. CDR3 length: 16 amino acids. Germline V gives CDR1 SGHRS, CDR2 YFSETQ. This sample is drawn from a study of cytomegalovirus exposure and HLA in healthy donors. Findings and limits, study-wide: A list of more than 150 TCR beta chains associated with cytomegalovirus was given. Cytomegalovirus status was reportedly diagnosed by the classifier with high sensitivity and specificity. It was confirmed in vitro that a few of the CMV-associated chains were specific for CMV antigens.

Sequencing was performed with immunoSEQ multiplex PCR; in TCRdb, only in-frame clones are kept and a portion is missing. The profile covers 150,000 to 200,000 clones, with around 88% appearing a single time and more than 1.2% taken by the ten largest. Sequencing was done on a sample of PBMCs. This TCR came from a woman younger than 30 in good health and CMV-seronegative. The V call is TRBV5-1, the J call TRBJ2-2, with D maybe TRBD2 (5 bases). The CDR3 is CASSSMILAKTGELFF. CDR3 DNA: TGCGCCAGCAGCTCAATGATATTAGCGAAGACCGGGGAGCTGTTTTTT. Full variable domain (remainder filled in from reference TRBV5-1 and TRBJ2-2): KAGVTQTPRYLIKTRGQQVTLSCSPISGHRSVSWYQQTPGQGLQFLFEYFSETQRNKGNFPGRFSGRQFSNSRSEMNVSTLELGDSALYLCASSSMILAKTGELFFGEGSRLTVL.